What follows are 25 T cell receptor beta chains derived from one specimen sequenced in a study of response to subunit inactivated influenza vaccine. MiXCR, run by TCRdb on the RT-PCR reads, gives a single entry per CDR3 protein. This table holds 700,000 to 900,000 distinct CDR3 sequences, about 20% found once. This material consisted of PBMCs from blood, taken around 5 days after vaccination. Receptor source: a man in his fifties or sixties who received an inactivated influenza vaccine.

The rearrangement uses TRBV24-1 and TRBJ2-1; no definite D call. The CDR3 is 16 amino acids. Germline V gives CDR1 KGHDR, CDR2 SFDVKD. Trimming stripped 4 bases from V and 0 bases from J, with 12 bases between. The CDR3 DNA follows: TGTGCCACCAGTGACCCCGGACCAAGCTCCTACAATGAGCAGTTCTTC. This gives the protein CATSDPGPSSYNEQFF.

This clonotype was seen ten or more times. The chain employs TRBV5-6 and TRBJ2-1; TRBD2 matches 12 bases. V lost 0 bases to trimming and J lost 5 bases; unmatched junction nucleotides: 0. This CDR3 contains 15 residues. The germline V gene has CDR1 SGHDT and CDR2 YYEEEE. The CDR3 bases are TGTGCCAGCAGCTTGGGACTAGCGGGAGACAATGAGCAGTTCTTC. Translation gives CASSLGLAGDNEQFF.

J is TRBJ2-2 and V is TRBV28, with 8 bases identical to TRBD1. J lost 6 bases, V lost 5 bases, and 8 bases had no gene match. CDR3 length: 15 amino acids. CDR1 is MDHEN and CDR2 is SYDVKM in the germline V gene. The CDR3 bases are TGTGCCAGCAGTCGGGGGACAGGTCGGTCCGGGGAGCTGTTTTTT. Protein: CASSRGTGRSGELFF.

V gene TRBV29-1 combines with J gene TRBJ2-3, with D unresolved. CDR3 size: 13 residues. Germline V lookup: CDR1 SQVTM, CDR2 ANQGSEA. V was pared by 5 bases and J by 2 bases, with 11 bases between. The DNA for the CDR3 is TGCAGCGTTTTTGGTGGACCCACAGATACGCAGTATTTT. Its protein is CSVFGGPTDTQYF.

This clonotype was observed a handful of times. This chain uses TRBV20-1 with TRBJ2-3; 10 bases are a match to TRBD2. The CDR3 spans 14 residues. Germline V CDR1 and CDR2: DFQATT, SNEGSKA (reference sequence). V shed 4 bases and J 4 bases; nucleotides not matched to a gene: 5. The CDR3 loop is CSATLAGVADTQYF. DNA for the CDR3: TGCAGTGCTACGCTAGCGGGGGTGGCAGATACGCAGTATTTT.

The J gene is TRBJ2-7, the V gene TRBV2, with D perhaps matching TRBD2 (6 bases). This CDR3 comprises 15 residues. Trimming stripped 9 bases from V and 2 bases from J, with 20 bases between. Per the germline V gene, CDR1 is SNHLY and CDR2 is FYNNEI. CDR3 sequence (DNA): TGTGCCAGTCTCCGCGGGACCCTAGGAGCCTACGAGCAGTACTTC. As protein: CASLRGTLGAYEQYF.

This clonotype showed up just a few times. The chain couples TRBV12-3 or TRBV12-4 to TRBJ2-1, with TRBD2 matching 9 bases. Losses at the gene ends were 3 bases for V and 9 bases for J; bases not matched to a gene: 6. This CDR3 is built from 14 residues. The CDR3 is CASSFAGGPGEQFF. The DNA of the CDR3 is TGTGCCAGCAGTTTTGCGGGAGGGCCGGGTGAGCAGTTCTTC.

This clonotype has more than one count but fewer than ten. The V call is TRBV5-1, the J call TRBJ2-7; D uncertain. CDR1 SGHRS and CDR2 YFSETQ come from the germline V gene. V dropped 3 bases and J dropped 3 bases, with 13 bases sitting between them. The CDR3 has 14 residues. This CDR3 reads CASSSDGSGYEQYF. The CDR3 DNA follows: TGCGCCAGCAGCTCGGACGGCAGTGGCTACGAGCAGTACTTC. Complete variable domain (other parts from reference TRBV5-1 and TRBJ2-7): KAGVTQTPRYLIKTRGQQVTLSCSPISGHRSVSWYQQTPGQGLQFLFEYFSETQRNKGNFPGRFSGRQFSNSRSEMNVSTLELGDSALYLCASSSDGSGYEQYFGPGTRLTVT.

V gene TRBV9 combines with J gene TRBJ2-2, with D possibly matching TRBD2 (6 bases). V shed 3 bases and J shed 6 bases, with 15 bases lying between them. The CDR3 is 15 residues long. Germline assignment: CDR1 SGDLS and CDR2 YYNGEE. CDR3: CASSAHGTFAGELFF. In nucleotides, the CDR3 is TGTGCCAGCAGCGCGCACGGGACTTTCGCCGGGGAGCTGTTTTTT. The full variable domain, its missing parts supplied by reference TRBV9 and TRBJ2-2, is DSGVTQTPKHLITATGQRVTLRCSPRSGDLSVYWYQQSLDQGLQFLIQYYNGEERAKGNILERFSAQQFPDLHSELNLSSLELGDSALYFCASSAHGTFAGELFFGEGSRLTVL.

The genes are TRBV12-3 or TRBV12-4 and TRBJ2-1, with D possibly matching TRBD2 (5 bases). V lost 8 bases to trimming and J lost 4 bases, with 12 bases between them. The length of the CDR3 is 13 residues. The DNA of the CDR3 is TGTGCCAGCTGGACGGGAAGGTACAATGAGCAGTTCTTC. Protein product: CASWTGRYNEQFF.

This clonotype was picked up many times. CDR3 sequence: CASSLDGTGSYNEQFF. CDR3 coding DNA: TGTGCCAGCAGCTTAGACGGGACAGGCTCCTACAATGAGCAGTTCTTC. The J gene is TRBJ2-1, the V gene TRBV7-2, with TRBD1 identical over 8 bases. Germline loops: CDR1 SGHTA, CDR2 FQGNSA. V shed 1 base and J 0 bases; nucleotides not matched to a gene: 2. CDR3 length equals 16 residues.

V and J are TRBV9 and TRBJ2-5, with TRBD1 matching 7 bases. Losses at the gene ends were 1 base for V and 5 bases for J; bases not matched to a gene: 8. CDR3 length equals 15 residues. Germline V gene sequence: CDR1 SGDLS, CDR2 YYNGEE. Here the CDR3 reads CASSVFEGARETQYF. The DNA of the CDR3 is TGTGCCAGCAGCGTATTTGAGGGGGCCAGGGAGACCCAGTACTTC.

This clonotype came up a few times. The rearrangement joins TRBV5-1 to TRBJ2-7, with no clear D. The CDR3 covers 17 residues. Germline V gene lookup returns CDR1 SGHRS and CDR2 YFSETQ. Trimming took 0 bases from V and 2 from J, leaving 18 bases between them. In DNA form, the CDR3 reads TGCGCCAGCAGCTTGGCCTCCTCGGCTCTACCCACCTACGAGCAGTACTTC. Its translation: CASSLASSALPTYEQYF.

The sample holds many counts of this clonotype. The V and J genes are TRBV11-2 and TRBJ2-7; 10 positions match TRBD1. CDR1 is SGHAT and CDR2 is FQNNGV in the germline V gene. Trimming removed 5 bases from V and 0 bases from J; junction bases left unmatched: 4. The length of the CDR3 is 15 residues. CDR3 bases: TGTGCCAGCAGCCCCGGGACAGGGGCCTCCTACGAGCAGTACTTC. Its protein product is CASSPGTGASYEQYF.

In this sample, this clonotype turned up a few times. A read error may account for a junction end that differs from germline. CDR3 bases: TGTGCTAGCAGCTTAGACTGGGGGCTCGAGCAGTACTTC. Translated, it gives CASSLDWGLEQYF. The chain links TRBV7-7 to TRBJ2-7; possibly TRBD1 for D (6 bases). CDR3 size: 13 residues. Germline V CDR1 and CDR2: SSHAT, FNYEAQ (reference sequence).

The chain recombines TRBV9 with TRBJ2-1; 8 positions agree with TRBD2. The germline gives CDR1 SGDLS, CDR2 YYNGEE. There are 15 residues in the CDR3. V lost 2 bases, J lost 2 bases, and 3 bases stayed unmatched. The CDR3 is CASSVGTRTYNEQFF. Written as DNA, the CDR3 is TGTGCCAGCAGCGTGGGGACTAGGACCTACAATGAGCAGTTCTTC.

This chain joins TRBV7-2 and TRBJ1-1; TRBD1 aligns across 7 bases. Trimming removed 3 bases from V and 11 bases from J; junction bases left unmatched: 12. This CDR3 has 14 amino acids. Germline V gene data show CDR1 as SGHTA and CDR2 as FQGNSA. This CDR3 is CASSLGYRGGGAFF. CDR3 DNA: TGTGCCAGCAGCTTGGGATACAGGGGAGGCGGGGCTTTCTTT.

The table lists this clonotype with a few counts. The CDR3, as DNA: TGTGCCAGCAGCTTGGGCAGGATTGCTGGAAACACCATATATTTT. Its protein product is CASSLGRIAGNTIYF. This chain joins TRBV5-5 and TRBJ1-3; D not certain. The germline gives CDR1 SGHKS, CDR2 YYEKEE (reference sequence). The CDR3 is made up of 15 amino acids. Trimming pared 0 bases from V and 2 bases from J, leaving 9 bases between.

This clonotype was detected a few times. V gene TRBV10-3 combines with J gene TRBJ2-5; D is possibly TRBD2 (5 bases). Germline CDR1 reads ENHRY; CDR2 reads SYGVKD. There are 14 residues in the CDR3. The V end lost 3 bases, the J end lost 0 bases, and 8 bases lay between the germline ends. CDR3 nucleotides: TGTGCCATCAGTGACTCGGGGTACCAAGAGACCCAGTACTTC. As protein: CAISDSGYQETQYF.

The CDR3 DNA reads as TGCAGTGCTAGCCCTGGCGGGAGGGCAGATACGCAGTATTTT. Translation gives CSASPGGRADTQYF. The chain recombines TRBV20-1 with TRBJ2-3; 9 positions match TRBD2. CDR3 length: 14 residues. V was pared by 3 bases and J by 4 bases, with 5 bases of the junction left unmatched. Germline loops: CDR1 DFQATT, CDR2 SNEGSKA (reference sequence).

This chain joins TRBV5-1 and TRBJ2-1; 8 bases align to TRBD2. V trimming: 4 bases; J trimming: 9 bases; junction bases outside the gene matches: 9. CDR1 is SGHRS and CDR2 is YFSETQ in the germline V gene. The CDR3 covers 14 residues. In DNA form, the CDR3 reads TGCGCCAGCAGCATTAGCGGGGATGTCGGTGAGCAGTTCTTC. Translated: CASSISGDVGEQFF.

This clonotype appeared a few times. The V call is TRBV7-9, the J call TRBJ2-7; D is tentatively TRBD1 or TRBD2 (6 bases each). Germline CDR1 and CDR2: SEHNR and FQNEAQ (reference sequence). Trimming pared 3 bases from V and 3 bases from J, leaving 18 bases between. This CDR3 has 16 residues. The CDR3 reads CASSFGTTGRDYEQYF. Here the CDR3 DNA reads TGTGCCAGCAGCTTCGGAACAACAGGGCGGGACTACGAGCAGTACTTC.

This clonotype appeared many times. V is TRBV10-3 and J is TRBJ1-5; possible D gene TRBD1, 6 bases. The CDR3 totals 13 residues. Deletions cut 6 bases from V and 5 bases from J, with 11 bases between. Germline V CDR1 and CDR2: ENHRY, SYGVKD. The CDR3 sequence is CAIRGGPDQPQHF. CDR3 nucleotide sequence: TGTGCCATCAGGGGGGGCCCCGATCAGCCCCAGCATTTT.

The gene calls are TRBV20-1 and TRBJ2-5; 7 nucleotides align to TRBD2. This CDR3 comprises 15 residues. The germline CDR1 and CDR2 sequences are DFQATT and SNEGSKA (reference sequence). The V gene end was trimmed by 0 bases and the J gene end by 1 base; junction bases not matched to a gene: 5. In DNA, the CDR3 is TGCAGTGCTAGAGATGGTAGCGGGCGCCAAGAGACCCAGTACTTC. Translation gives CSARDGSGRQETQYF.

The V gene is TRBV20-1, the J gene TRBJ2-7; possible D gene TRBD2, 6 bases. Germline V CDR1 and CDR2: DFQATT, SNEGSKA (reference sequence). The CDR3 consists of 13 residues. The V gene lost 6 bases and the J gene lost 3 bases, with 15 bases spanning the gap. CDR3 bases: TGCAGTGCCCCTACTAGCTCCTACTACGAGCAGTACTTC. Protein sequence: CSAPTSSYYEQYF.